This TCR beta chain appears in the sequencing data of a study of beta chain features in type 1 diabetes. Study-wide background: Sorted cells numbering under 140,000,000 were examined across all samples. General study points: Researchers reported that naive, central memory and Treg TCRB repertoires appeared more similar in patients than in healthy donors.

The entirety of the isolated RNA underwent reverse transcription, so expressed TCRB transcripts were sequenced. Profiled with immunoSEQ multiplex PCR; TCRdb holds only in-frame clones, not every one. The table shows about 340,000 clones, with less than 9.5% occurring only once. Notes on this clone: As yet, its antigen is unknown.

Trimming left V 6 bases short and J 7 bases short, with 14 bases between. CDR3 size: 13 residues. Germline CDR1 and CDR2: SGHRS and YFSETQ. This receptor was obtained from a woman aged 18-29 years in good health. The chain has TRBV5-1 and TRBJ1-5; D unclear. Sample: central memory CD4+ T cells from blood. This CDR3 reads CASNFRAPQPQHF. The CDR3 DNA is TGCGCCAGCAATTTTAGGGCCCCACAGCCCCAGCATTTT.